A selection of T cell receptor beta chains follows, all from one sample in a study of blood T cells in healthy people across ages. TCRdb processed the 5' RACE reads anew with MiXCR; each CDR3 protein has one entry. The sample holds about 1.1 million distinct CDR3 sequences, roughly two fifths seen once. Source material: blood. All receptors derive from a young man in good health. Both conserved end residues are trimmed from each CDR3. Some rows have no size entry. The others give once, few or many, or a class for an expanded clone.

TRBJ1-4	TRBV6-6	.	ASSQGQKEKLF
TRBJ2-3	TRBV3-1	.	ASSQDGGAYTDTQY
TRBJ2-1	TRBV9	.	ASSVVPQGREQF
TRBJ1-2	TRBV3-1	many	ASSQDDGYT
TRBJ1-6	TRBV5-6	.	ASSTNRDHHLRSSYNSPLH
TRBJ2-2	TRBV4-3	.	ASSPWVGVVTGELF
TRBJ2-5	TRBV4-3	.	ASSQVGGSNEQY
TRBJ2-3	TRBV9	.	ASSVGSGGRQNTDTQY
.	TRBV20-1	.	SARAPGTDKNIQY
TRBJ2-5	TRBV4-3	few	ASSLNRGGGETQY
.	TRBV7-2	few	ASSARDWLYNEQY
TRBJ1-2	TRBV6-6	.	ASNTAGPYGYT
TRBJ2-3	TRBV9	.	ASSTNSAGGTQY
TRBJ1-3	TRBV4-2	.	ASSQDQEGNTIY
TRBJ2-5	TRBV2	.	ASSGGIPQEY
TRBJ2-3	TRBV11-3	.	ASSSGRLTDTQY
TRBJ1-1	TRBV27	few	ASSLSEVAEAF
TRBJ2-2	TRBV30	.	AWSAGGLGGELF
TRBJ2-1	TRBV6-6	many	ASSYAPSLDNEQF
TRBJ1-6	TRBV15	few	ATSLGQAYSPLH